This T cell receptor beta chain came from a study of T cells in Graves' hyperthyroidism and ophthalmopathy. The germline V and J ends were trimmed by 3 bases and 5 bases, with 12 bases remaining between them. The CDR3 contains 14 residues. The V gene's germline CDR1 is MNHEY and CDR2 SMNVEV (reference sequence). Ten or more counts support this clonotype. Regions amplified from RNA transcripts were the TCR beta CDR3 regions. Using the HTBI primer set, a first-round RT-PCR was run on the TCR CDR3. TCRdb reprocessed the multiplex PCR reads via MiXCR and lists one record per CDR3 protein. The sample holds about 300,000 distinct CDR3 sequences, approximately 16% seen once.

What was sequenced was blood. The source of this sequence is a young man with Graves' hyperthyroidism. The V gene is TRBV27, the J gene TRBJ2-3, with D possibly matching TRBD1 (6 bases). The CDR3 is CASSFTRGRDTQYF. Here the CDR3 DNA reads TGTGCCAGCAGTTTTACGAGGGGGAGAGATACGCAGTATTTT.